This entry is about one T cell receptor (beta chain). Its antigen is undetermined. As to treatment: roughly ten-day PBMC culture with coronavirus spike peptide pools or control peptides (ViraFEST assay). Expansion of antigen-specific T cells with peptide pools by ViraFEST preceded sequencing of TCRs. The sample belongs to a study of vaccination and CD4 T cells after COVID-19. Study context: Stimulation of the cells used overlapping spike peptide pools from SARS-CoV-2 and from the common cold coronaviruses HCoV-NL63, HCoV-OC43 and HCoV-229E.

The CDR3 runs 11 residues. Germline CDR1 ENHRY, CDR2 SYGVKD. Trimming shortened V by 3 bases and J by 4 bases, and 3 bases separated the two germline ends. Sequenced with the Oncomine TCR Beta short-read assay was DNA taken from cultured CD4+ T cells. TCRdb itself ran the PCR reads through MiXCR, one entry per CDR3 protein. The sample consists of about 20,000 distinct CDR3 sequences, around 47% of them appearing once. This clonotype was sampled from a human donor who had recovered from COVID-19. The starting material was CD4+ T cells from blood, cultured in vitro, obtained before SARS-CoV-2 vaccination. This chain links TRBV10-3 with TRBJ2-5, with D unclear. CDR3: CAISELETQYF. As DNA, the CDR3 is TGTGCCATCAGTGAACTAGAGACCCAGTACTTC.